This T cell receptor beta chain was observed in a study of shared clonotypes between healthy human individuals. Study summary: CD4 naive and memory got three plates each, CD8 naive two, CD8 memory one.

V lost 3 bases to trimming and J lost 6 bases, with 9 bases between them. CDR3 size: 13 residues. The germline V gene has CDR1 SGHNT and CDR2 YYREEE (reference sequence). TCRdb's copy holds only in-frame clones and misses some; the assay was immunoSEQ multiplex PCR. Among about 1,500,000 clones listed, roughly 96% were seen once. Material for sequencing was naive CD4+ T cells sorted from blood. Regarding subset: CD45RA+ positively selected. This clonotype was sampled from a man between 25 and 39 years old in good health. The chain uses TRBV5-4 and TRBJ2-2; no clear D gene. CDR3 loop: CASSSSGPGELFF. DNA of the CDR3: TGTGCCAGCAGCTCGTCAGGTCCCGGGGAGCTGTTTTTT. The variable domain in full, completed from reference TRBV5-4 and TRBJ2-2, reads ETGVTQSPTHLIKTRGQQVTLRCSSQSGHNTVSWYQQALGQGPQFIFQYYREEENGRGNFPPRFSGLQFPNYSSELNVNALELDDSALYLCASSSSGPGELFFGEGSRLTVL.